A few counts support the clone carrying this T cell receptor beta chain. This sample is part of a study of cytomegalovirus exposure and HLA in healthy donors. The trim removed 6 bases at V and 6 bases at J, leaving 10 bases unmatched. The CDR3 runs 15 residues. Germline values: CDR1 LNHDA, CDR2 SQIVND (reference sequence). Clones were sequenced by immunoSEQ multiplex PCR, and TCRdb holds only the in-frame ones, with some missing. The sample yields 120,000 or so clones, roughly nine tenths seen once. The source is a woman aged 18-35 years in good health and CMV-seronegative. Input material: PBMCs. The chain uses TRBV19 and TRBJ2-2; 7 bases align to TRBD1. The CDR3 sequence is CASRISTGAAGELFF. CDR3 DNA: TGTGCCAGTAGAATTAGCACAGGGGCGGCCGGGGAGCTGTTTTTT.